The 15 T cell receptor beta chains below were found in one sample sequenced in a study of blood T cell repertoires in COVID-19. Using immunoSEQ multiplex PCR, the repertoire was profiled, and TCRdb retains in-frame clones only, with some absent. Of over 200,000 clones listed, roughly 86% were seen once; the top ten hold about 0.7%. The sequenced material came from peripheral blood. These receptors originate from a human donor in a cohort sampled during active COVID-19.

CDR3 residues: CASSENVGAFTEAFF. The CDR3 nucleotides are TGCGCCAGCAGTGAGAACGTGGGGGCGTTCACTGAAGCTTTCTTT. V is TRBV10-1 and J is TRBJ1-1; D is perhaps TRBD1 (6 bases). This CDR3 region has 15 residues. V was cut by 2 bases and J by 4 bases, with 14 bases left in between. Germline V CDR1 and CDR2: WNHNN, SYGVQD (reference sequence).

In this sample, this clone turned up once. The chain couples TRBV29-1 to TRBJ2-5; D is possibly TRBD1 (6 bases). The CDR3 is made up of 12 amino acids. Germline V gene sequence: CDR1 SQVTM, CDR2 ANQGSEA. V lost 4 bases and J 5 bases, leaving 11 bases between the germline ends. DNA for the CDR3: TGCAGCGTTGGACAGGCCGGGGAGACCCAGTACTTC. Translated: CSVGQAGETQYF.

The gene calls are TRBV18 and TRBJ2-6, with TRBD2 as a possible D gene (5 bases). With 3 bases removed from V and 1 base from J, the gap between germline ends came to 7 bases. Germline V gives CDR1 KGHSH, CDR2 LQKENI. The CDR3 is made up of 15 amino acids. For the CDR3, the DNA is TGTGCCAGCTCACCGTCGGGGTCTGGGGCCAACGTCCTGACTTTC. Protein sequence: CASSPSGSGANVLTF.

The chain employs TRBV27 and TRBJ2-7, with TRBD2 matching over 8 bases. The germline CDR1 and CDR2 sequences are MNHEY and SMNVEV (reference sequence). With 6 bases clipped from V and 3 bases from J, the junction kept 7 bases outside the gene matches. This CDR3 region has 14 residues. Here the CDR3 DNA reads TGTGCCAGCAGGCGTTCCGGGACTAGCTACGAGCAGTACTTC. It specifies CASRRSGTSYEQYF.

This clone was recorded once. The J gene is TRBJ2-5, the V gene TRBV6-5, with D tentatively TRBD2 (6 bases). This CDR3 is 15 amino acids long. Per the germline V gene, CDR1 is MNHEY and CDR2 is SVGAGI. Trimming left V 0 bases short and J 4 bases short, with 12 bases between. DNA of the CDR3: TGTGCCAGCAGTTACTCACGGGGAGGTTTAGAGACCCAGTACTTC. Translated: CASSYSRGGLETQYF.

This chain joins TRBV7-9 and TRBJ2-7; 11 bases agree with TRBD2. The CDR3 has 15 amino acids. Germline V gives CDR1 SEHNR, CDR2 FQNEAQ (reference sequence). Trimming took 5 bases from V and 6 from J; bases not matched to a gene: 9. CDR3 bases: TGTGCCAGCAGCCTTCTACTAGCGGGAGCGGCCGAGCAGTACTTC. Amino acids: CASSLLLAGAAEQYF.

This clone was counted once. The V and J genes are TRBV6-2 or TRBV6-3 and TRBJ1-5; D not resolved. Per germline, CDR1 MNHEY and CDR2 SVGEGT. CDR3 length: 14 amino acids. V was pared by 3 bases and J by 0 bases, with 6 bases between. CDR3 DNA: TGTGCCAGCAGTTATACCTATAGCAATCAGCCCCAGCATTTT. It codes for CASSYTYSNQPQHF.

The count of this clone is one. The rearrangement joins TRBV6-5 to TRBJ1-3, with D unclear. The germline gives CDR1 MNHEY, CDR2 SVGAGI. V lost 6 bases to trimming and J lost 0 bases, with 9 bases between them. This CDR3 spans 14 amino acids. This CDR3 reads CASSSGNSGNTIYF. DNA for the CDR3: TGTGCCAGCAGCAGCGGAAACTCTGGAAACACCATATATTTT.

This clone came up once. The chain carries TRBV5-1 and TRBJ1-5, with 9 bases identical to TRBD1. The CDR3 is 15 residues long. CDR1 and CDR2 from the germline V gene are SGHRS and YFSETQ. The ends lost 4 bases at V and 3 bases at J; junction bases unmatched: 5. The CDR3 sequence is CASSPGQGLNQPQHF. The CDR3 region has the DNA TGCGCCAGCAGCCCAGGACAGGGGCTCAATCAGCCCCAGCATTTT.

The chain is built from TRBV9 and TRBJ2-1; the match to TRBD2 covers 9 bases. CDR3 length equals 15 residues. Per the germline V gene, CDR1 is SGDLS and CDR2 is YYNGEE. The trim removed 4 bases at V and 5 bases at J, leaving 7 bases unmatched. The CDR3 protein is CASSPLAGADNEQFF. The CDR3 DNA sequence: TGTGCCAGCAGCCCCTTAGCGGGAGCCGACAATGAGCAGTTCTTC.

Written as DNA, the CDR3 is TGTGCCAGCGCGGGGGGGGAAGGGACAGGGGCGAAACGTGGCTACACCTTC. Translating gives CASAGGEGTGAKRGYTF. V gene TRBV27 combines with J gene TRBJ1-2, with TRBD1 matching 10 bases. This CDR3 spans 17 amino acids. Germline V lookup: CDR1 MNHEY, CDR2 SMNVEV (reference sequence). After removal of 8 bases from V and 7 bases from J, the junction contained 19 bases not matched to a gene.

The chain uses TRBV6-5 and TRBJ1-2; D uncertain. This CDR3 comprises 14 residues. V lost 7 bases and J lost 4, with 16 bases in between. Germline V gives CDR1 MNHEY, CDR2 SVGAGI. CDR3 protein: CASTQVEGSYGYTF. The CDR3 DNA reads as TGTGCCAGCACCCAGGTGGAGGGTAGCTATGGCTACACCTTC.

This clone was seen a single time. V is TRBV4-1 and J is TRBJ1-1, with D perhaps matching TRBD1 (5 bases). The CDR3 extends over 16 amino acids. Trimming took 1 base from V and 0 from J, leaving 12 bases between them. CDR1 is MGHRA and CDR2 is YSYEKL in the germline V gene. This CDR3 is CASSQGRAKMNTEAFF. The CDR3 nucleotides read TGCGCCAGCAGCCAAGGCAGGGCCAAAATGAACACTGAAGCTTTCTTT.

This clone was observed at least ten times. The J gene is TRBJ1-1, the V gene TRBV6-5, with D uncertain. Germline CDR1 MNHEY, CDR2 SVGAGI. The CDR3 consists of 13 residues. The V gene lost 2 bases and the J gene lost 3 bases, with 7 bases spanning the gap. This chain's CDR3 is CASSYLSDTEAFF. DNA of the CDR3: TGTGCCAGCAGTTACCTATCGGACACTGAAGCTTTCTTT.

The chain combines TRBV29-1 with TRBJ2-7; 7 bases are shared with TRBD1. CDR1 SQVTM and CDR2 ANQGSEA come from the germline V gene. This CDR3 has 15 residues. Unmatched junction bases numbered 12, after V lost 6 bases and J lost 1 base. The CDR3 bases are TGCAGCGTCCCTCCCTATGAGGGACAGTCCTACGAGCAGTACTTC. It translates to CSVPPYEGQSYEQYF.